This section outlines one T cell receptor beta chain sequence together with its context. No cognate antigen has been identified for it. One end of the junction fails to match germline, which may point to a read error. Each collaborating institution followed its own protocols to collect whole blood in K2EDTA tubes. For TCRbeta analysis, collaborators shipped samples as frozen whole blood, isolated PBMCs, or DNA extracted from either of those sample types. TCRbeta CDR3 regions were amplified from genomic DNA by means of the immunoSEQ Assay, a bias-controlled multiplex PCR. On the study's bioinformatics: Within the assay, amplification of reference gene primers was used to estimate how many nucleated cells each sample contained. Sequence reads were collapsed and filtered to measure the absolute abundance of every unique TCRbeta CDR3 rearrangement. For each sample, productive Simpson clonality was calculated by taking the square root of Simpson's diversity index across productive rearrangements. Sourced from immuneACCESS, this table was stored by TCRdb with only in-frame sequences that have V and J called. A share of the clones is absent; for the studies checked, an unresolved V gene accounts for under half, and the remainder has no known explanation. The V and J calls and the clone size are those of that table, but D and trimming were determined from the DNA. This sample lists around 140,000 clones; approximately 82% were detected once. The leading ten clones occupy roughly 1.5% of the sample.

The CDR3, from cysteine to phenylalanine, totals 15 residues. Solely the CDR3 DNA is kept, with 45 bases framed from the first base. From the germline V gene, CDR1 is MDHEN and CDR2 is SYDVKM. The source of the sample is a study of blood T cell repertoires in COVID-19 (dated by TCRdb to 2018 to 2020). Background on the whole study: Samples covering the acute and convalescent phases of COVID-19 were provided by collaborators in the United States, Italy and Spain. Subjects who had been exposed to COVID-19, were actively infected with it, or had recovered from it provided the deeply sampled blood TCRbeta repertoires that made up the dataset. The material from the prospective study consisted of cDNA or gDNA derived from T cells, B-cell-depleted T cells, or PBMCs. The samples were drawn from the first 160 participants of the ongoing ImmuneRACE study and from some 1,300 subjects provided by 6 global collaborators. Sample metadata almost always included a de-identified subject ID, COVID-19 status, age in years and sex. Where available, HLA class I and class II types were obtained from metadata supplied by the sample provider rather than from assay-based typing. A freely available public database, intended as a resource for researchers studying the immune response to SARS-CoV-2, is where the repertoires were released. Findings and caveats that apply to the study as a whole: The quantity of clinical and demographic metadata differed by source and by participant and was supplied without curation.

The material sequenced was peripheral blood. The clonotype comes from a human donor in a cohort sampled during active COVID-19. Recombination joined TRBV28 with TRBJ1-2; perhaps TRBD1 is the D gene, with 5 bases matching. At the DNA level, the sequence is TGTGCCAGCAGTATATGGCCTTTCCAAGGGGATGGCTACACCTTC. Translated, this is CASSIWPFQGDGYTF.